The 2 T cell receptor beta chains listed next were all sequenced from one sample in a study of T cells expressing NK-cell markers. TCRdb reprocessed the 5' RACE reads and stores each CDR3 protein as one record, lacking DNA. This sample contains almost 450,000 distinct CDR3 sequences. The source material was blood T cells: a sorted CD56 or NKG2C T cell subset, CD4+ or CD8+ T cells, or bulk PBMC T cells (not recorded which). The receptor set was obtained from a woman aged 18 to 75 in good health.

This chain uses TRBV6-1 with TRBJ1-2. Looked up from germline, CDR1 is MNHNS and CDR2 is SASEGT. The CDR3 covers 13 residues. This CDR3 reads CASRRPSAYGYTF.

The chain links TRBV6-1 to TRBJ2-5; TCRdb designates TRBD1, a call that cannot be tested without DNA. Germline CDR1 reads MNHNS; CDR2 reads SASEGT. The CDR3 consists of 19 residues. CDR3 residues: CASSTGESLNRGIGETQYF.